The 5 T cell receptor beta chains in this list originate from one sample, sequenced in a study of beta chain features in type 1 diabetes (dated by TCRdb to the late 2010s). The paper's findings and limits, for the study overall: In all four CD4+ subsets, TCRB CDR3 length was moderately but significantly shorter in type 1 diabetes patients.

Libraries were prepared through the immunoSEQ multiplex PCR assay. The High Capacity cDNA Reverse Transcription Kit was used to reverse transcribe all of the isolated RNA, meaning that expressed TCRB transcripts were what got sequenced. The table was pulled from immuneACCESS by TCRdb, which kept in-frame rearrangements only. Such tables lose some clones; where checked, under half of the loss comes from unresolved V genes, and the rest has no known cause. The sample data list hundreds of thousands of clones, and roughly an eighth of these were observed just once. Less than 0.025% of the sample goes to the ten largest clones. These receptors lack a known antigen. The specimen sequenced was naive CD4+ T cells from blood. In light of the paper, this sample's cell subset or site label describes: true naive CD4+ T cells. All receptors come from a man between 18 and 35 years old with type 1 diabetes.

The genes are TRBV5-6 and TRBJ2-2; 8 nucleotides agree with TRBD1. The CDR3 covers 16 residues. Germline lookup yields CDR1 SGHDT and CDR2 YYEEEE. V lost 5 bases to trimming and J lost 3 bases; unmatched junction nucleotides: 9. The CDR3 nucleotides read TGTGCCAGCAGACCCGACAGGGGCCATGACACCGGGGAGCTGTTTTTT. It encodes CASRPDRGHDTGELFF. Complete variable domain (other parts from reference TRBV5-6 and TRBJ2-2): DAGVTQSPTHLIKTRGQQVTLRCSPKSGHDTVSWYQQALGQGPQFIFQYYEEEERQRGNFPDRFSGHQFPNYSSELNVNALLLGDSALYLCASRPDRGHDTGELFFGEGSRLTVL.

This clone appeared a few times. The same CDR3 also results from other DNA sequences found in this sample. The chain employs TRBV29-1 and TRBJ1-2; D remains unclear. V gave up 4 bases and J gave up 2 bases, with 5 bases separating them. This CDR3 is 11 amino acids long. The germline V gene encodes CDR1 SQVTM and CDR2 ANQGSEA. CDR3: CSVGENYGYTF. The CDR3 nucleotides read TGCAGCGTTGGAGAAAACTATGGCTACACCTTC. Complete variable domain (other parts from reference TRBV29-1 and TRBJ1-2): SAVISQKPSRDICQRGTSLTIQCQVDSQVTMMFWYRQQPGQSLTLIATANQGSEATYESGFVIDKFPISRPNLTFSTLTVSNMSPEDSSIYLCSVGENYGYTFGSGTRLTVV.

This chain uses TRBV4-1 with TRBJ2-1, with 7 bases identical to TRBD2. The germline V gene encodes CDR1 MGHRA and CDR2 YSYEKL. Germline trimming cut 4 bases from V and 7 bases from J; bases unmatched to any gene: 7. The CDR3 extends over 14 amino acids. The CDR3 protein is CASSRGGLGNEQFF. The CDR3 region has the DNA TGCGCCAGCAGCCGGGGGGGGTTAGGGAATGAGCAGTTCTTC.

The chain recombines TRBV7-3 with TRBJ2-5; 8 positions match TRBD2. V was clipped by 5 bases and J by 5 bases; unmatched bases: 7. The CDR3 is 14 amino acids. The germline V gene encodes CDR1 SGHTA and CDR2 FQGTGA. The CDR3 DNA sequence: TGTGCCAGCAGCCCAGGACTAGCTTGGGAGACCCAGTACTTC. This translates into CASSPGLAWETQYF.

This clone was observed a few times. The chain has TRBV10-3 and TRBJ1-1, with a tentative D call TRBD1 (5 bases). Germline values: CDR1 ENHRY, CDR2 SYGVKD. V was cut by 10 bases and J by 1 base, with 13 bases left in between. The CDR3 contains 13 residues. CDR3: CASNLDRNTEAFF. CDR3 sequence (DNA): TGTGCCAGCAACCTTGACAGGAACACTGAAGCTTTCTTT.